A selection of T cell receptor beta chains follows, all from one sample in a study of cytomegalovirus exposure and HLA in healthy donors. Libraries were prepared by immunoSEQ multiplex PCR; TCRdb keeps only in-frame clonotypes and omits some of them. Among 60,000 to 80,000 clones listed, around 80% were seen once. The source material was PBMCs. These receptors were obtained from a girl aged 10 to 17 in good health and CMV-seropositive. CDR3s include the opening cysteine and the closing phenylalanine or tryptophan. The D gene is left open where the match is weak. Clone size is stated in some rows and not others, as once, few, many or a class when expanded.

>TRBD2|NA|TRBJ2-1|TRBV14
CASSGASGRNEQFF
TGTGCCAGCAGTGGGGCTAGCGGGAGAAATGAGCAGTTCTTC
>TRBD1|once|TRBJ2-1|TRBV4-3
CASSQDRTGVNEQFF
TGCGCCAGCAGCCAAGATCGGACAGGGGTCAATGAGCAGTTCTTC
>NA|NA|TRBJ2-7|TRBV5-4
CASSLRPTLRYEQYF
TGTGCCAGCAGCCTTCGACCCACACTGAGGTACGAGCAGTACTTC
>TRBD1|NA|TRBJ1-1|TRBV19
CASFRGMNTEAFF
TGTGCCAGCTTCAGGGGGATGAACACTGAAGCTTTCTTT
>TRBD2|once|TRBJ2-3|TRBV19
CASSISGEPADTQYF
TGTGCCAGTAGTATAAGCGGGGAGCCAGCAGATACGCAGTATTTT
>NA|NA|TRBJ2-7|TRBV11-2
CASSSNGHGSYEQYF
TGTGCCAGCAGCTCGAACGGACACGGATCCTACGAGCAGTACTTC
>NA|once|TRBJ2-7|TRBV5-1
CASSTSMGSPYAQYF
TGCGCCAGCAGCACGTCGATGGGCAGTCCCTACGCGCAGTACTTC
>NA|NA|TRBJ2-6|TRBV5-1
CASSLVPGTVSGANVLTF
TGCGCCAGCAGCTTGGTTCCGGGAACGGTATCTGGGGCCAACGTCCTGACTTTC
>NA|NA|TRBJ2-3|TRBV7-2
CASSPGHSTDTQYF
TGTGCCAGCAGCCCGGGACATAGCACAGATACGCAGTATTTT
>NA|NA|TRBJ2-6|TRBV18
CASSRSGREGANVLTF
TGTGCCAGCTCACGGTCGGGTCGAGAAGGGGCCAACGTCCTGACTTTC
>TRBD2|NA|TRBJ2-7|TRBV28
CASSSGRALEQYF
TGTGCCAGTAGTAGCGGGAGGGCCCTCGAGCAGTACTTC
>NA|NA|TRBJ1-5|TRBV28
CASTIPTGLPQHF
TGTGCCAGCACTATCCCCACAGGGCTGCCCCAGCATTTT
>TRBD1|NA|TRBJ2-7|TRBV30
CAWSNRGTYEQYF
TGTGCCTGGAGTAACAGGGGGACCTACGAGCAGTACTTC
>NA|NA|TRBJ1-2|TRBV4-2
CASSRPGRGGDYGYTF
TGTGCCAGCAGCCGCCCAGGTAGGGGGGGCGACTATGGCTACACCTTC
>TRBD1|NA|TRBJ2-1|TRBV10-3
CAISGTGGVDEQFF
TGTGCCATCAGCGGGACAGGGGGTGTGGATGAGCAGTTCTTC
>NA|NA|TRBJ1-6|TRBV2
CASSEDIGRNSPLHF
TGTGCCAGCAGTGAGGACATCGGGAGGAATTCACCCCTCCACTTT
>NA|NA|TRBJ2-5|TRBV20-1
CSARDRETQYF
TGCAGTGCTAGAGATCGAGAGACCCAGTACTTC
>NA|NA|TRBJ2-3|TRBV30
CASKAFQLSGTDTQYF
TGTGCCTCTAAAGCCTTCCAATTAAGCGGCACAGATACGCAGTATTTT
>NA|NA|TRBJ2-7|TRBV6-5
CASSRAGYEQYF
TGTGCCAGCAGTAGAGCGGGCTACGAGCAGTACTTC
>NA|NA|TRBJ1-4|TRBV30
CAWSRDLNEKLFF
TGTGCCTGGAGCAGGGACTTAAATGAAAAACTGTTTTTT
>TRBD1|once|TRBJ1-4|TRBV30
CAWSVRSGGSEKLFF
TGTGCCTGGAGTGTACGGTCAGGGGGCAGTGAAAAACTGTTTTTT
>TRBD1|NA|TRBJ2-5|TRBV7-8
CASSLRQLGQGEETQYF
TGTGCCAGCAGCTTACGGCAACTGGGACAGGGAGAAGAGACCCAGTACTTC
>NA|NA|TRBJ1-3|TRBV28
CASHSGYSGNTIYF
TGTGCCAGCCACAGTGGATACTCTGGAAACACCATATATTTT
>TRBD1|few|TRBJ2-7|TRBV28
CASFLDRPTYEQYF
TGTGCCAGTTTCCTGGACAGGCCTACCTACGAGCAGTACTTC
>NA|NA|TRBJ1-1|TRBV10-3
CAISEPQGITEAFF
TGTGCCATCAGTGAGCCCCAGGGTATCACTGAAGCTTTCTTT
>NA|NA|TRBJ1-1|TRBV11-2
CASSLKAGFVLYTEAFF
TGTGCCAGCAGCTTAAAGGCAGGGTTTGTTTTATACACTGAAGCTTTCTTT
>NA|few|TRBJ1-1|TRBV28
CVHLGGSNTEAFF
TGTGTACACCTTGGGGGGTCGAACACTGAAGCTTTCTTT
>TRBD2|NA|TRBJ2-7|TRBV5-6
CASSSPGGSGGLYEQYF
TGTGCCAGCAGCTCCCCGGGCGGTAGCGGGGGGTTATACGAGCAGTACTTC
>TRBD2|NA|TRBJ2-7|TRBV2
CASSVRLAGPYEQYF
TGTGCCAGCAGTGTAAGGCTAGCGGGCCCCTACGAGCAGTACTTC
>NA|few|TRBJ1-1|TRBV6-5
CASSYSGGRGTEAFF
TGTGCCAGCAGTTACTCCGGGGGGCGTGGGACTGAAGCTTTCTTT
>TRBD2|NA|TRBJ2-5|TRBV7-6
CASSLAAGGETQYF
TGTGCCAGCAGCTTAGCAGCGGGGGGGGAGACCCAGTACTTC
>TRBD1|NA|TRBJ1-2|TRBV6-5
CASSKTGDYGYTF
TGTGCCAGCAGTAAGACAGGGGACTATGGCTACACCTTC
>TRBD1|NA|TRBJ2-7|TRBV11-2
CASSPRTGPISYEQYF
TGTGCCAGCAGCCCCCGGACAGGTCCGATCTCCTACGAGCAGTACTTC
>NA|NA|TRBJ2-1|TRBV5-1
CASSSFPGQKTPNEQFF
TGCGCCAGCAGCTCTTTTCCGGGACAAAAAACTCCGAATGAGCAGTTCTTC
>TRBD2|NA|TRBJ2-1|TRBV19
CASSTLAGYNEQFF
TGTGCCAGTTCGACACTAGCGGGCTACAATGAGCAGTTCTTC
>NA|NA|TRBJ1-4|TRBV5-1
CASSLGHNEKLFF
TGCGCCAGCAGCTTGGGACATAATGAAAAACTGTTTTTT
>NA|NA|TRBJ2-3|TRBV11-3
CASSLHGTFTDTQYF
TGTGCCAGCAGCTTACATGGGACTTTCACAGATACGCAGTATTTT
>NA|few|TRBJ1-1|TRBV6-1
CASSVGGAEAFF
TGTGCCAGCAGTGTAGGAGGGGCTGAAGCTTTCTTT
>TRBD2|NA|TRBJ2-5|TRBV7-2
CASSWIAGGQAETQYF
TGTGCCAGCAGCTGGATAGCGGGAGGGCAGGCGGAGACCCAGTACTTC
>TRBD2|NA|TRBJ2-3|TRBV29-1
CSVRTSLDTQYF
TGCAGCGTTCGGACTAGTTTGGATACGCAGTATTTT
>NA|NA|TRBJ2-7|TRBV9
CASSVGQGHSYEQYF
TGTGCCAGCAGCGTAGGGCAGGGGCATTCCTACGAGCAGTACTTC
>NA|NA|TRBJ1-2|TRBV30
CAWSALRGRGLYGYTF
TGTGCCTGGAGTGCCCTCCGGGGCAGGGGCCTCTATGGCTACACCTTC
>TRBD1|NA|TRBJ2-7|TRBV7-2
CASSFRDSTYEQYF
TGTGCCAGCAGCTTCCGGGACAGTACCTACGAGCAGTACTTC
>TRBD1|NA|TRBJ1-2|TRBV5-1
CASSQGQNYGYTF
TGCGCCAGCAGCCAGGGACAGAACTATGGCTACACCTTC
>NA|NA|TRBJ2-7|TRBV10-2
CASSLPVSGSAYEQYF
TGCGCCAGCAGTTTACCGGTGTCGGGGTCCGCCTACGAGCAGTACTTC
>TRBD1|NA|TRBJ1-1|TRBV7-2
CASSLANRGLALNTEAFF
TGTGCCAGCAGCTTAGCCAACAGGGGCCTTGCGCTGAACACTGAAGCTTTCTTT
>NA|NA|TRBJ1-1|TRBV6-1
CASRAGFRTEAFF
TGTGCCAGCAGGGCAGGGTTCAGGACTGAAGCTTTCTTT
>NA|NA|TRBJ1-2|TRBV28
CASSFAGYDGYTF
TGTGCCAGCAGTTTCGCCGGGTATGATGGCTACACCTTC
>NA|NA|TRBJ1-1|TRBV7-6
CASSPRLQGGTEAFF
TGTGCCAGCAGCCCCCGGTTGCAGGGCGGCACTGAAGCTTTCTTT
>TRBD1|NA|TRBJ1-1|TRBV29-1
CSGGQGRNTEAFF
TGCAGCGGGGGACAGGGGAGGAACACTGAAGCTTTCTTT
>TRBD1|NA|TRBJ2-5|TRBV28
CASSWGQEKTQYF
TGTGCCAGCAGCTGGGGACAGGAGAAGACCCAGTACTTC
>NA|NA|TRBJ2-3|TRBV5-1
CATSQTSHTDTQYF
TGCGCCACCTCGCAAACCTCACACACAGATACGCAGTATTTT